A selection of T cell receptor beta chains follows, all from one sample in a study of T cell repertoires in cytomegalovirus infection. A single record per CDR3 protein comes from TCRdb applying MiXCR to the reads. The sample includes a few hundred thousand distinct CDR3 sequences, roughly 13% of them seen just once. Sequencing was carried out using PBMCs. Every receptor here comes from a human donor in good health (CMV status not recorded). Some clones in this sample may be carry-over from other donors' samples. CDR3s include the opening cysteine and the closing phenylalanine or tryptophan. D genes are given only for firm matches. Part of the rows lack a size; the others show once, few, many or a class for expanded clones.

cdr3_aa: CAISLDREGYGYTF
cdr3_nt: TGTGCCATCAGTTTGGACAGGGAAGGCTATGGCTACACCTTC
cdr3_length: 14
j_call: TRBJ1-2
v_call: TRBV10-3
d_call: TRBD1
clone_size: -

cdr3_aa: CSARGSLTNQPQHF
cdr3_nt: TGCAGTGCTAGAGGTTCCCTTACCAATCAGCCCCAGCATTTT
cdr3_length: 14
j_call: TRBJ1-5
v_call: TRBV20-1
d_call: -
clone_size: -

cdr3_aa: CASSEPQGGETQYF
cdr3_nt: TGTGCCAGCAGTGAACCCCAGGGAGGCGAGACCCAGTACTTC
cdr3_length: 14
j_call: TRBJ2-5
v_call: TRBV25-1
d_call: -
clone_size: -

cdr3_aa: CASSQENYEQYF
cdr3_nt: TGTGCCAGCAGTCAGGAGAACTACGAGCAGTACTTC
cdr3_length: 12
j_call: TRBJ2-7
v_call: TRBV2
d_call: -
clone_size: many

cdr3_aa: CASNPITGYQPQHF
cdr3_nt: TGTGCCAGCAACCCCATAACGGGTTATCAGCCCCAGCATTTT
cdr3_length: 14
j_call: TRBJ1-5
v_call: TRBV28
d_call: -
clone_size: many

cdr3_aa: CASSKDRVENTEAFF
cdr3_nt: TGTGCCAGCAGCAAAGACAGGGTCGAAAACACTGAAGCTTTCTTT
cdr3_length: 15
j_call: TRBJ1-1
v_call: TRBV5-5
d_call: TRBD1
clone_size: few

cdr3_aa: CAIRPRDSPEETQYF
cdr3_nt: TGTGCCATCAGGCCTAGAGACTCCCCGGAGGAGACCCAGTACTTC
cdr3_length: 15
j_call: TRBJ2-5
v_call: TRBV10-3
d_call: -
clone_size: -

cdr3_aa: CASSQGGGRNTGELFF
cdr3_nt: TGCGCCAGCAGCCAAGGGGGGGGCCGGAACACCGGGGAGCTGTTTTTT
cdr3_length: 16
j_call: TRBJ2-2
v_call: TRBV4-1
d_call: -
clone_size: many

cdr3_aa: CSVSQGGNTEAFF
cdr3_nt: TGCAGTGTGAGTCAGGGAGGGAACACTGAAGCTTTCTTT
cdr3_length: 13
j_call: TRBJ1-1
v_call: TRBV20-1
d_call: -
clone_size: -

cdr3_aa: CASSQQGQGEGGELFF
cdr3_nt: TGCGCCAGCAGCCAACAGGGACAGGGCGAAGGAGGGGAGCTGTTTTTT
cdr3_length: 16
j_call: TRBJ2-2
v_call: TRBV4-3
d_call: TRBD1
clone_size: many

cdr3_aa: CSVARQTANTGELFF
cdr3_nt: TGCAGCGTTGCACGTCAAACCGCGAACACCGGGGAGCTGTTTTTT
cdr3_length: 15
j_call: TRBJ2-2
v_call: TRBV29-1
d_call: -
clone_size: -

cdr3_aa: CASSLGAATNEKLFF
cdr3_nt: TGTGCCAGCAGCTTGGGGGCAGCTACTAATGAAAAACTGTTTTTT
cdr3_length: 15
j_call: TRBJ1-4
v_call: TRBV5-4
d_call: -
clone_size: -

cdr3_aa: CASRGGGNYGYTF
cdr3_nt: TGTGCCAGCAGAGGGGGCGGCAACTATGGCTACACCTTC
cdr3_length: 13
j_call: TRBJ1-2
v_call: TRBV27
d_call: TRBD1
clone_size: few

cdr3_aa: CASSYTPQEHQETQYF
cdr3_nt: TGTGCCAGTAGTTACACTCCACAGGAGCACCAAGAGACCCAGTACTTC
cdr3_length: 16
j_call: TRBJ2-5
v_call: TRBV19
d_call: -
clone_size: many

cdr3_aa: CASSWDILNEQFF
cdr3_nt: TGTGCCAGCAGCTGGGACATACTCAATGAGCAGTTCTTC
cdr3_length: 13
j_call: TRBJ2-1
v_call: TRBV7-9
d_call: -
clone_size: many

cdr3_aa: CASSLISGQGPGLAGGAQVNEQFF
cdr3_nt: TGTGCCAGCAGTTTAATATCTGGACAGGGGCCGGGACTAGCGGGAGGAGCCCAAGTTAATGAGCAGTTCTTC
cdr3_length: 24
j_call: TRBJ2-1
v_call: TRBV28
d_call: TRBD2
clone_size: -

cdr3_aa: CASSYSQTVPGNTIYF
cdr3_nt: TGTGCCAGCAGTTACTCCCAGACAGTCCCTGGAAACACCATATATTTT
cdr3_length: 16
j_call: TRBJ1-3
v_call: TRBV6-5
d_call: -
clone_size: few

cdr3_aa: CASSSEGGRDTEAFF
cdr3_nt: TGTGCCAGCAGCTCGGAGGGGGGGAGAGACACTGAAGCTTTCTTT
cdr3_length: 15
j_call: TRBJ1-1
v_call: TRBV7-2
d_call: -
clone_size: many

cdr3_aa: CATSDPNTGSYNEQFF
cdr3_nt: TGTGCCACCAGTGATCCCAACACTGGCTCCTACAATGAGCAGTTCTTC
cdr3_length: 16
j_call: TRBJ2-1
v_call: TRBV24-1
d_call: -
clone_size: -

cdr3_aa: CASRPIAIWVGEQFF
cdr3_nt: TGTGCCAGCAGACCCATCGCGATTTGGGTCGGTGAGCAGTTCTTC
cdr3_length: 15
j_call: TRBJ2-1
v_call: TRBV28
d_call: -
clone_size: many

cdr3_aa: CASRLGRGTEAFF
cdr3_nt: TGTGCCAGCAGGCTGGGGAGGGGCACTGAAGCTTTCTTT
cdr3_length: 13
j_call: TRBJ1-1
v_call: TRBV7-3
d_call: -
clone_size: many

cdr3_aa: CASSPTASTDTQYF
cdr3_nt: TGTGCCAGCAGCCCAACCGCTAGCACAGATACGCAGTATTTT
cdr3_length: 14
j_call: TRBJ2-3
v_call: TRBV7-9
d_call: -
clone_size: few

cdr3_aa: CSVARGAEQFF
cdr3_nt: TGCAGCGTTGCGCGCGGGGCTGAGCAGTTCTTC
cdr3_length: 11
j_call: TRBJ2-1
v_call: TRBV29-1
d_call: -
clone_size: -

cdr3_aa: CASSRWVGGSYEQYF
cdr3_nt: TGTGCCAGCAGCCGGTGGGTGGGGGGGTCCTACGAGCAGTACTTC
cdr3_length: 15
j_call: TRBJ2-7
v_call: TRBV7-2
d_call: TRBD2
clone_size: many

cdr3_aa: CSGGGTLETQYF
cdr3_nt: TGCAGCGGGGGCGGGACTTTAGAGACCCAGTACTTC
cdr3_length: 12
j_call: TRBJ2-5
v_call: TRBV29-1
d_call: -
clone_size: -

cdr3_aa: CAGSPHDATPLGYTF
cdr3_nt: TGTGCCGGCAGTCCCCACGATGCGACGCCACTCGGCTACACCTTC
cdr3_length: 15
j_call: TRBJ1-2
v_call: TRBV6-5
d_call: -
clone_size: -

cdr3_aa: CATKGAGGELFF
cdr3_nt: TGTGCCACGAAGGGGGCGGGCGGGGAGCTGTTTTTT
cdr3_length: 12
j_call: TRBJ2-2
v_call: TRBV24-1
d_call: TRBD1
clone_size: few

cdr3_aa: CSADPGTASYEQYF
cdr3_nt: TGCAGTGCGGACCCCGGGACCGCGTCCTACGAGCAGTACTTC
cdr3_length: 14
j_call: TRBJ2-7
v_call: TRBV20-1
d_call: -
clone_size: -

cdr3_aa: CSVGGDSRTSGGDSTDTQYF
cdr3_nt: TGCAGCGTTGGAGGAGACAGTAGGACTAGCGGGGGAGATAGCACAGATACGCAGTATTTT
cdr3_length: 20
j_call: TRBJ2-3
v_call: TRBV29-1
d_call: TRBD2
clone_size: -

cdr3_aa: CASSPRGEIVNTEAFF
cdr3_nt: TGTGCCAGCAGTCCACGCGGGGAGATTGTGAACACTGAAGCTTTCTTT
cdr3_length: 16
j_call: TRBJ1-1
v_call: TRBV6-6
d_call: -
clone_size: many

cdr3_aa: CASSFGTGGMGYTF
cdr3_nt: TGTGCCAGCAGCTTTGGGACAGGGGGAATGGGCTACACCTTC
cdr3_length: 14
j_call: TRBJ1-2
v_call: TRBV7-9
d_call: TRBD1
clone_size: -

cdr3_aa: CSALRGRAETQYF
cdr3_nt: TGCAGTGCCCTTCGGGGGAGGGCGGAGACCCAGTACTTC
cdr3_length: 13
j_call: TRBJ2-5
v_call: TRBV20-1
d_call: TRBD2
clone_size: -

cdr3_aa: CASSYAPVSTEAFF
cdr3_nt: TGTGCCAGCAGTTACGCCCCAGTATCCACTGAAGCTTTCTTT
cdr3_length: 14
j_call: TRBJ1-1
v_call: TRBV6-2/TRBV6-3
d_call: -
clone_size: few

cdr3_aa: CASSQGGAGNYGYTF
cdr3_nt: TGCGCCAGCAGCCAAGGGGGGGCAGGGAACTATGGCTACACCTTC
cdr3_length: 15
j_call: TRBJ1-2
v_call: TRBV4-1
d_call: -
clone_size: many

cdr3_aa: CSVSPQGQQFF
cdr3_nt: TGCAGCGTTTCGCCGCAGGGGCAGCAGTTCTTC
cdr3_length: 11
j_call: TRBJ2-1
v_call: TRBV29-1
d_call: -
clone_size: few

cdr3_aa: CASRLQGTNTEAFF
cdr3_nt: TGTGCCAGTAGACTACAGGGAACTAACACTGAAGCTTTCTTT
cdr3_length: 14
j_call: TRBJ1-1
v_call: TRBV19
d_call: -
clone_size: many

cdr3_aa: CASSQAAGEQFF
cdr3_nt: TGCGCCAGCAGCCAAGCGGCAGGTGAGCAGTTCTTC
cdr3_length: 12
j_call: TRBJ2-1
v_call: TRBV4-1
d_call: -
clone_size: few

cdr3_aa: CASSPVGRAYEQYF
cdr3_nt: TGTGCCAGCAGCCCGGTAGGACGAGCCTACGAGCAGTACTTC
cdr3_length: 14
j_call: TRBJ2-7
v_call: TRBV7-9
d_call: -
clone_size: many

cdr3_aa: CASSFNFETQYF
cdr3_nt: TGTGCCAGCAGCTTTAACTTCGAGACCCAGTACTTC
cdr3_length: 12
j_call: TRBJ2-5
v_call: TRBV7-9
d_call: -
clone_size: many

cdr3_aa: CASRLAGGPNEQFF
cdr3_nt: TGTGCCAGCCGACTAGCGGGAGGGCCGAATGAGCAGTTCTTC
cdr3_length: 14
j_call: TRBJ2-1
v_call: TRBV19
d_call: TRBD2
clone_size: few

cdr3_aa: CASSYSLATETQYF
cdr3_nt: TGTGCCAGCAGTTACTCCCTCGCTACAGAGACCCAGTACTTC
cdr3_length: 14
j_call: TRBJ2-5
v_call: TRBV6-5
d_call: -
clone_size: many

cdr3_aa: CASSLFGESTEAFF
cdr3_nt: TGTGCCAGCAGCTTATTTGGTGAGTCCACTGAAGCTTTCTTT
cdr3_length: 14
j_call: TRBJ1-1
v_call: TRBV7-9
d_call: -
clone_size: many

cdr3_aa: CSARDPPDTQYF
cdr3_nt: TGCAGTGCTAGAGATCCCCCAGATACGCAGTATTTT
cdr3_length: 12
j_call: TRBJ2-3
v_call: TRBV20-1
d_call: -
clone_size: many

cdr3_aa: CASSVASGANVLTF
cdr3_nt: TGTGCCAGCAGCGTAGCCTCTGGGGCCAACGTCCTGACTTTC
cdr3_length: 14
j_call: TRBJ2-6
v_call: TRBV9
d_call: -
clone_size: few

cdr3_aa: CASSYRAGVGADTQYF
cdr3_nt: TGTGCCAGCAGTTACCGAGCGGGAGTTGGTGCAGATACGCAGTATTTT
cdr3_length: 16
j_call: TRBJ2-3
v_call: TRBV6-6
d_call: TRBD2
clone_size: few

cdr3_aa: CASSLGGGGSKNIQYF
cdr3_nt: TGTGCCAGCAGTTTAGGTGGAGGGGGCTCCAAAAACATTCAGTACTTC
cdr3_length: 16
j_call: TRBJ2-4
v_call: TRBV12-3/TRBV12-4
d_call: -
clone_size: many

cdr3_aa: CASSLAPTGGRGYTF
cdr3_nt: TGTGCCAGCAGCTTAGCCCCGACGGGGGGCCGAGGCTACACCTTC
cdr3_length: 15
j_call: TRBJ1-2
v_call: TRBV7-2
d_call: -
clone_size: -

cdr3_aa: CASSLVLAGATIF
cdr3_nt: TGTGCCAGCAGCTTAGTTCTAGCGGGGGCGACCATCTTC
cdr3_length: 13
j_call: TRBJ2-1
v_call: TRBV7-9
d_call: TRBD2
clone_size: many

cdr3_aa: CASSWVTGANYGYTF
cdr3_nt: TGTGCCAGCAGCTGGGTGACAGGGGCCAACTATGGCTACACCTTC
cdr3_length: 15
j_call: TRBJ1-2
v_call: TRBV7-9
d_call: TRBD1
clone_size: few

cdr3_aa: CASSSTLQGRSEKLFF
cdr3_nt: TGTGCCAGCAGCTCTACCTTACAGGGAAGGAGTGAAAAACTGTTTTTT
cdr3_length: 16
j_call: TRBJ1-4
v_call: TRBV7-2
d_call: -
clone_size: many

cdr3_aa: CASRARQGDHEQYF
cdr3_nt: TGTGCCAGCAGGGCCAGACAGGGGGACCACGAGCAGTACTTC
cdr3_length: 14
j_call: TRBJ2-7
v_call: TRBV28
d_call: TRBD1
clone_size: -

cdr3_aa: CASSFDGRGYEQYF
cdr3_nt: TGTGCCAGCAGCTTCGACGGGAGGGGTTACGAGCAGTACTTC
cdr3_length: 14
j_call: TRBJ2-7
v_call: TRBV7-9
d_call: TRBD2
clone_size: many

cdr3_aa: CASSIGGLGGNEQFF
cdr3_nt: TGTGCCAGTAGTATAGGGGGTTTGGGGGGTAATGAGCAGTTCTTC
cdr3_length: 15
j_call: TRBJ2-1
v_call: TRBV19
d_call: -
clone_size: many

cdr3_aa: CSAPTGYEQYF
cdr3_nt: TGCAGTGCCCCGACAGGGTACGAGCAGTACTTC
cdr3_length: 11
j_call: TRBJ2-7
v_call: TRBV20-1
d_call: TRBD1
clone_size: -

cdr3_aa: CASIKKLPGQGTGAKNIQYF
cdr3_nt: TGTGCCAGCATCAAAAAACTCCCGGGACAGGGGACGGGGGCCAAAAACATTCAGTACTTC
cdr3_length: 20
j_call: TRBJ2-4
v_call: TRBV6-2/TRBV6-3
d_call: TRBD1
clone_size: many

cdr3_aa: CSVGSTLAGRRNEQFF
cdr3_nt: TGCAGCGTTGGGTCGACCCTAGCGGGGAGAAGGAATGAGCAGTTCTTC
cdr3_length: 16
j_call: TRBJ2-1
v_call: TRBV29-1
d_call: TRBD2
clone_size: many

cdr3_aa: CSATSGTGSYEQYF
cdr3_nt: TGCAGTGCCACCTCCGGGACAGGGTCTTACGAGCAGTACTTC
cdr3_length: 14
j_call: TRBJ2-7
v_call: TRBV20-1
d_call: TRBD1
clone_size: few

cdr3_aa: CASSLVGATNEKLFF
cdr3_nt: TGTGCCAGCAGCTTGGTTGGTGCAACTAATGAAAAACTGTTTTTT
cdr3_length: 15
j_call: TRBJ1-4
v_call: TRBV5-5
d_call: -
clone_size: many

cdr3_aa: CSASGGEILGYTF
cdr3_nt: TGCAGTGCCTCAGGGGGCGAAATACTCGGCTACACCTTC
cdr3_length: 13
j_call: TRBJ1-2
v_call: TRBV20-1
d_call: TRBD1
clone_size: -